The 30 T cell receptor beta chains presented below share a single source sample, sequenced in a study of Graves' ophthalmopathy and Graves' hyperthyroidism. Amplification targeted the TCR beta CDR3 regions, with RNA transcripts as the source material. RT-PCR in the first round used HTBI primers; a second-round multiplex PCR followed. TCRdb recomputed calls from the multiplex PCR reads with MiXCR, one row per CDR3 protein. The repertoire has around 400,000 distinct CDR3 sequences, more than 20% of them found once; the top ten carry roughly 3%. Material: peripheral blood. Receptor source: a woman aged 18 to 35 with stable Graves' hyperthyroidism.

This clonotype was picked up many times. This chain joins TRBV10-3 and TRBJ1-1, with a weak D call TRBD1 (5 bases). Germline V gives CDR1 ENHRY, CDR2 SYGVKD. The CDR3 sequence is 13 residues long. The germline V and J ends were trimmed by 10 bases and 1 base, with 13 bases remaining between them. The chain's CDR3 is CATRVGGNTEAFF. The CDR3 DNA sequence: TGTGCCACCAGGGTGGGGGGGAACACTGAAGCTTTCTTT.

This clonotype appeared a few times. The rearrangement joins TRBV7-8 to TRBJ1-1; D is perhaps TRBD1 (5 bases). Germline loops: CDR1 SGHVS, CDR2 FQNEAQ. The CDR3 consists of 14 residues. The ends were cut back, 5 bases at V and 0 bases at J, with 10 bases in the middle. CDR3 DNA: TGTGCCAGCAGCCCCAGGGCCCTGAACACTGAAGCTTTCTTT. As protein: CASSPRALNTEAFF.

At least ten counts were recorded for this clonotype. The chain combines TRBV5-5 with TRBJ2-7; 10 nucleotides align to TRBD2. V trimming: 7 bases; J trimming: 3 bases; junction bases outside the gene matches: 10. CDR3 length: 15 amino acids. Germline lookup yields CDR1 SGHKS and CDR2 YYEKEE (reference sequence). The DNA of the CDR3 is TGTGCCAGCGCTCCTGACAGCGGGAGGGTCTACGAGCAGTACTTC. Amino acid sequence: CASAPDSGRVYEQYF.

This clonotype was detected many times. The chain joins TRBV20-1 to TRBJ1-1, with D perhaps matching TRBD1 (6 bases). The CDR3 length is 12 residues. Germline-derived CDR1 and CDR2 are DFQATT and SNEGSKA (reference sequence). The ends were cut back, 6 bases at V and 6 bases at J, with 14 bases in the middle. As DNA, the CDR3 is TGCAGTGCCAAACAGGGCCCCCCTGAAGCTTTCTTT. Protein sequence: CSAKQGPPEAFF.

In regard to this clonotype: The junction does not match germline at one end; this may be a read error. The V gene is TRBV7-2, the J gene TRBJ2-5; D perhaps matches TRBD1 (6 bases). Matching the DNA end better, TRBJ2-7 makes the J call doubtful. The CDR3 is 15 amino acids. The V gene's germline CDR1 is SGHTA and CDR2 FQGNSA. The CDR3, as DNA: TGTGCCAGCAGCATAGCCAGGGGACCTTCCTACGAGCAGTACTTC. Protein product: CASSIARGPSYEQYF.

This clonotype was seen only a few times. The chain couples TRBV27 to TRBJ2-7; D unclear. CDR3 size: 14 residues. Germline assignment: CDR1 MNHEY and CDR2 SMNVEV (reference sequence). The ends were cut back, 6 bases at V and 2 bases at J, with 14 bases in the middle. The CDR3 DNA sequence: TGTGCCAGCAGACTACTTTCAGATACCTACGAGCAGTACTTC. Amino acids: CASRLLSDTYEQYF.

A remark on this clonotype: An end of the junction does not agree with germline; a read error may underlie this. This CDR3 reads CASSAHRRGKYIQYF. CDR3 in DNA: TGTGCCAGCAGCGCCCATCGGCGAGGCAAATACATTCAGTACTTC. This sequence joins TRBV13 and TRBJ2-4; no definite D call. The CDR3 sequence is 15 residues long. CDR1 and CDR2 (germline): PRHDT, FYEKMQ (reference sequence).

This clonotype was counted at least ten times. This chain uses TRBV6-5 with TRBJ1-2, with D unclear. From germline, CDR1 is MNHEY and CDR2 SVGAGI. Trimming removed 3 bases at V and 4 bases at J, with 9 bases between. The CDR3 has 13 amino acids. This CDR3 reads CASSYILGYGYTF. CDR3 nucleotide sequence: TGTGCCAGCAGTTATATTCTGGGCTATGGCTACACCTTC.

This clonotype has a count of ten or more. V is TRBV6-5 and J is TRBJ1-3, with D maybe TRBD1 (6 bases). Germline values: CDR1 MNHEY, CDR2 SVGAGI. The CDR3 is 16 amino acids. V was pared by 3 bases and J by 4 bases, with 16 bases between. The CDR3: CASSYPQGTLGNTIYF. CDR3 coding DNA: TGTGCCAGCAGTTATCCCCAGGGGACACTCGGAAACACCATATATTTT.

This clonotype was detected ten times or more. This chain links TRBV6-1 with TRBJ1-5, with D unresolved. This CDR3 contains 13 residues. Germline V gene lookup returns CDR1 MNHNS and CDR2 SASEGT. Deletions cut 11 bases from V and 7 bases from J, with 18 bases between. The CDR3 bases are TGTGCCGGACCAGTTGCTTGCGTACAGCCCCAGCATTTT. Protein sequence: CAGPVACVQPQHF.

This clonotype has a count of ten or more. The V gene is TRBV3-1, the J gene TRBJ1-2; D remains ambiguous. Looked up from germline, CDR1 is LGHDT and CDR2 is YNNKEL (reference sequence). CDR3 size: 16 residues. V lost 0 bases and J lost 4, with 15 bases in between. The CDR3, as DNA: TGTGCCAGCAGCCAAGATGGAAGTGGATTACTCTATGGCTACACCTTC. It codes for CASSQDGSGLLYGYTF.

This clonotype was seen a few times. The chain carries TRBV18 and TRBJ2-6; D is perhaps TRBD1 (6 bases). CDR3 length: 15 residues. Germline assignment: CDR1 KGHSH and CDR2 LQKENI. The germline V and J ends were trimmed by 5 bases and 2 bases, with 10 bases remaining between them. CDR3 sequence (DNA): TGTGCCAGCTCAGCAGGGGTAACTGGGGCCAACGTCCTGACTTTC. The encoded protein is CASSAGVTGANVLTF.

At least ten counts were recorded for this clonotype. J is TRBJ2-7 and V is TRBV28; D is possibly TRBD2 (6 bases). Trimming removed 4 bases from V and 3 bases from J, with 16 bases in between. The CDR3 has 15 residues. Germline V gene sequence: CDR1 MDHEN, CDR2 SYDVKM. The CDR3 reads CASSYWTTGVYEQYF. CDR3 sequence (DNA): TGTGCCAGCAGTTATTGGACTACCGGGGTCTACGAGCAGTACTTC.

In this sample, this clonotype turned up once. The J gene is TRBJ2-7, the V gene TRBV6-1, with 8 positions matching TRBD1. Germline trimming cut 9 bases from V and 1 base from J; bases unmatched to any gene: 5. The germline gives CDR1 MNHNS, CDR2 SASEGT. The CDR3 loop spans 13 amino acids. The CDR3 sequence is CASWTGSSYEQYF. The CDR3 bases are TGTGCCAGTTGGACAGGGTCTTCCTACGAGCAGTACTTC.

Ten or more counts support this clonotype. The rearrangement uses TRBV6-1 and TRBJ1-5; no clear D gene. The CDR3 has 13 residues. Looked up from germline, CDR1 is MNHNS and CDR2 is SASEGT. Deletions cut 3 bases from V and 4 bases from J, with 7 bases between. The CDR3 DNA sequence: TGTGCCAGCAGTGATACAGCTAATCAGCCCCAGCATTTT. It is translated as CASSDTANQPQHF.

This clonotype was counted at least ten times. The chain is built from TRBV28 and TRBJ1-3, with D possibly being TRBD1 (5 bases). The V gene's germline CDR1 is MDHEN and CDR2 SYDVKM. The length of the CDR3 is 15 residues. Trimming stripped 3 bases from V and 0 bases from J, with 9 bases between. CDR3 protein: CASSFDSNSGNTIYF. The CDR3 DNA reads TGTGCCAGCAGTTTTGACAGCAACTCTGGAAACACCATATATTTT. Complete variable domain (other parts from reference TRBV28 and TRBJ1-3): DVKVTQSSRYLVKRTGEKVFLECVQDMDHENMFWYRQDPGLGLRLIYFSYDVKMKEKGDIPEGYSVSREKKERFSLILESASTNQTSMYLCASSFDSNSGNTIYFGEGSWLTVV.

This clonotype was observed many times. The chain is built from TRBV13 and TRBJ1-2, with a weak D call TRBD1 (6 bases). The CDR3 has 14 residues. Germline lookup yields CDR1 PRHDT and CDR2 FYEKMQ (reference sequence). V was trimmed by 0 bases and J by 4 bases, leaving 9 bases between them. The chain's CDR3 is CASSLGGTLYGYTF. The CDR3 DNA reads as TGTGCCAGCAGCTTAGGCGGGACACTCTATGGCTACACCTTC.

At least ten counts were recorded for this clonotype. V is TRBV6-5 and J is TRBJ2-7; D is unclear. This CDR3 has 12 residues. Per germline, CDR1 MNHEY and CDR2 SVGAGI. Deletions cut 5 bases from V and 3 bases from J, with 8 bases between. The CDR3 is CASSTEGYEQYF. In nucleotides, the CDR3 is TGTGCCAGCAGTACGGAAGGCTACGAGCAGTACTTC.

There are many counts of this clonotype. The CDR3: CSARDLDRGDEQYF. The CDR3 DNA reads TGCAGTGCTAGAGACTTGGACAGGGGTGACGAGCAGTACTTC. This rearrangement joins TRBV20-1 to TRBJ2-7; 9 bases are a match to TRBD1. This CDR3 region has 14 residues. Germline V gene sequence: CDR1 DFQATT, CDR2 SNEGSKA (reference sequence). V shed 0 bases and J 5 bases; nucleotides not matched to a gene: 5.

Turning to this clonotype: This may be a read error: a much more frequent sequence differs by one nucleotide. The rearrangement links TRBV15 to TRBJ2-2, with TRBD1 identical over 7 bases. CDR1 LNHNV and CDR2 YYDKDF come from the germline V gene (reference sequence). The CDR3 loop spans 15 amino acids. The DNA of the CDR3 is TGTGCCACCAGCATCGGGACAGTTGAACTAGGGGAGCTGTGTTTT. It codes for CATSIGTVELGELCF.

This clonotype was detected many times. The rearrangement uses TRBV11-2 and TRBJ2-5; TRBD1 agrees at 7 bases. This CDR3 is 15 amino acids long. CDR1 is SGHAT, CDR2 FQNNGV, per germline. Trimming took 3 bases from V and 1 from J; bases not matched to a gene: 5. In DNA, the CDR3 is TGTGCCAGCAGCTTGGGACAGCGAATCCAAGAGACCCAGTACTTC. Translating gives CASSLGQRIQETQYF.

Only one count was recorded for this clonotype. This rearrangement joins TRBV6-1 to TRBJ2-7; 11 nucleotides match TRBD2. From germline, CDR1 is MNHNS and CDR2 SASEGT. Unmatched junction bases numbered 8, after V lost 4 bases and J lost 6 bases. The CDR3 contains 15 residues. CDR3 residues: CASSALLAGEPEQYF. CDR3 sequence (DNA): TGTGCCAGCAGTGCCCTACTAGCGGGAGAACCCGAGCAGTACTTC.

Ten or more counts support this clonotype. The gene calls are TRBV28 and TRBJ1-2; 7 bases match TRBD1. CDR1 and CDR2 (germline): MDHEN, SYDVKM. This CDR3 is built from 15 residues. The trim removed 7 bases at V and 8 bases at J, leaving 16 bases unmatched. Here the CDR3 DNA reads TGTGCCAGCATCCCCCGGAGGGGAGCAGGGGGGGGCTACACCTTC. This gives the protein CASIPRRGAGGGYTF.

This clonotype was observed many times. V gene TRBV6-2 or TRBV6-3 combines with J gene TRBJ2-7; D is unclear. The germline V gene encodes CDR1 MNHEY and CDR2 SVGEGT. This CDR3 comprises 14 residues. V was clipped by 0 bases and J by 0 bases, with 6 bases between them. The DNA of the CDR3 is TGTGCCAGCAGTTACTCAGCGTACTCCTACGAGCAGTACTTC. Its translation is CASSYSAYSYEQYF.

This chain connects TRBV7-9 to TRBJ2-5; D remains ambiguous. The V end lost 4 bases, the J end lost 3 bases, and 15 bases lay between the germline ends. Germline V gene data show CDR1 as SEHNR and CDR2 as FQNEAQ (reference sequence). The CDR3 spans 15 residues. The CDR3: CASSSRLDVEETQYF. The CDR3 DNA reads TGTGCCAGCAGCTCACGACTGGATGTCGAAGAGACCCAGTACTTC.

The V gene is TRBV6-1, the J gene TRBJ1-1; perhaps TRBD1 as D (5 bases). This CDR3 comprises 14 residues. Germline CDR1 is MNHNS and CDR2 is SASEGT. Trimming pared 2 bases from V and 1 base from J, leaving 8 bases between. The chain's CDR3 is CASSEYRRNTEAFF. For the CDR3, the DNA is TGTGCCAGCAGTGAATACAGGAGGAACACTGAAGCTTTCTTT.

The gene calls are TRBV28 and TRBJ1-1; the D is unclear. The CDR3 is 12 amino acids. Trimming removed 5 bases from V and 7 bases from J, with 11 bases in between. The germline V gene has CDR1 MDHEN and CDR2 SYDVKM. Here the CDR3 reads CASSPRDFEAFF. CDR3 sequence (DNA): TGTGCCAGCAGTCCACGAGATTTTGAAGCTTTCTTT.

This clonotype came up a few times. CDR3 region: CASRSREGIYEQYF. The CDR3 DNA reads TGTGCCAGCAGATCGCGGGAGGGGATTTACGAGCAGTACTTC. The chain couples TRBV2 to TRBJ2-7; 9 bases map to TRBD2. The CDR3 totals 14 residues. Germline lookup yields CDR1 SNHLY and CDR2 FYNNEI. V shed 6 bases and J 4 bases; nucleotides not matched to a gene: 7.

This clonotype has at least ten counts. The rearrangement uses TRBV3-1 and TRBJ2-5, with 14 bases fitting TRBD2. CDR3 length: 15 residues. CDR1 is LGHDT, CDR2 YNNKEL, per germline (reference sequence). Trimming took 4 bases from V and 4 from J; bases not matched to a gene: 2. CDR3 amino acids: CASSPGTSGRETQYF. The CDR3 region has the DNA TGTGCCAGCAGCCCTGGGACTAGCGGGAGAGAGACCCAGTACTTC.

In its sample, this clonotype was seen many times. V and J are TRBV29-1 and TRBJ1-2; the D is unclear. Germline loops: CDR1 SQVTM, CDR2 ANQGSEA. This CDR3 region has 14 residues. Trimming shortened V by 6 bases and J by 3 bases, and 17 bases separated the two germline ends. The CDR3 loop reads CSVPNGRSDYGYTF. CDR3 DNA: TGCAGCGTCCCAAACGGCAGATCCGACTATGGCTACACCTTC.